The source of this T cell receptor (beta chain) is a study of blood T cell repertoires in COVID-19. Study information: The origin of the acute and convalescent COVID-19 samples was the United States, Italy and Spain. PBMCs, B-cell-depleted T cells, or T cells provided the cDNA or gDNA that made up the material.

CDR3 length: 16 residues. The V gene lost 3 bases and the J gene lost 4 bases, with 13 bases spanning the gap. Per germline, CDR1 SEHNR and CDR2 FQNEAQ (reference sequence). Original analysis: Amplification with reference gene primers provided the estimates of nucleated cell counts. The table came from immunoSEQ multiplex PCR; TCRdb's copy has only in-frame clones and leaves some out. V, J and clone size derive from that table, while D and trimming were established from the DNA sequence. The table has around 300,000 clones, under 90% seen once; the top ten hold around 2.1%. This TCR was sampled from a man aged 45-60 years with acute or convalescent COVID-19. Sequenced input: peripheral blood. The chain uses TRBV7-9 and TRBJ1-6, with a weak D call TRBD1 (6 bases). Here the CDR3 DNA reads TGTGCCAGCAGCTTGGGTACAGGGTATTATAATTCACCCCTCCACTTT. Translated, it gives CASSLGTGYYNSPLHF.